This T cell receptor beta chain emerged from a study of regulatory T cells in long-lasting Graves disease (dated by TCRdb to the early 2020s). At the level of the whole study: Persistent Graves' disease was defined as antithyroid drug treatment for over 5 years with persistently positive TSH receptor autoantibodies. On average, persistent Graves' disease patients in the clinical cohort had been on antithyroid drugs for roughly 11 years. TCR sequencing covered some 13 persistent and roughly 20 newly diagnosed Graves' disease patients, some 33 samples in total. The study took place in China and was registered as a clinical trial. Persistent Graves' disease patients were compared with newly diagnosed Graves' disease patients by peripheral blood TCR sequencing and RNA sequencing. What the research found in general, with its limitations: Persistent patients shared more public clonotypes among themselves (around 2,500) than newly diagnosed patients did (about 900). Preferential use of TRBV28, TRBJ1-2 and TRBJ2-5 was observed in persistent disease, whereas TRBV20-1 and TRBJ2-1 were favored in newly diagnosed disease. Sequencing and analysis were restricted to the TCR beta chain. Compared with newly diagnosed patients, patients with persistent Graves' disease had lower TCR Shannon entropy and fewer highly expanded clones, which suggests clonal expansion. Only peripheral blood was studied, because thyroid tissue, the primary lesion, was inaccessible. As a limitation, the authors acknowledged that the small sample size may reduce accuracy.

Libraries were made using multiplex PCR. TCRdb shows the sequencer as Illumina HiSeq 4000. iRepertoire HTBI primers and Arm-PCR amplification of CDR3 regions were used to construct TCR beta libraries. Before sequencing, the PCR products went through gel purification. On the study's bioinformatics: Gene usage analysis of CDR3 amino acid clonotypes relied on the approximately 68 TRBV and about 15 TRBJ segments identified across samples. COPE and FqMerger were used to merge the filtered high-quality paired reads into contigs. BLAST was used to align contigs to IMGT TRBV, TRBD and TRBJ reference genes, with CDR3 defined following IMGT. Clonotypes above 0.1% frequency were classified as highly expanded clones. Shannon entropy served as the measure of repertoire diversity, while the Gini coefficient captured V-J evenness. Public clonotypes were defined as clonotypes shared by more than one individual. TCRdb itself trimmed the public reads at Q25 with fastp, ran MiXCR and retained productive beta chains. When rows share a CDR3 protein, they turn into one entry using the most common DNA and genes. These V and J calls derive from TCRdb rather than the authors' analysis. Recorded for this sample are under 500,000 distinct CDR3 sequences; about 20% of them occurred a single time. The biggest ten clones account for 6.5% to 10% of the sample.

Per the publication, the time point label means: persistent/refractory GD, antithyroid drugs over 5 years with positive TRAb. For both TCR sequencing and RNA sequencing, RNA was extracted from PBMCs using TRIzol. Graves' disease was diagnosed according to American Thyroid Association guidelines. Patients for the study were recruited at an endocrinology department in Xi'an, China. From each patient, around 9.3 milliliters of peripheral blood was collected into an EDTA anticoagulant tube. Ficoll Paque Plus density gradient separation was used to isolate PBMCs, and no further T cell sorting was performed. RNA quality was checked with an Agilent 2100 Bioanalyzer and agarose gel, and concentration with a NanoDrop 2000. Reading from cysteine to phenylalanine, the CDR3 counts 13 amino acids. Only the CDR3 part of the read is kept: 39 bases, read in frame from the first base. The V and J ends are trimmed by 3 bases and 4 bases, leaving 9 bases between them.

This clonotype has only a few counts. Its binding antigen is unknown. It has no much larger one-base neighbor in the sample; base qualities were not kept. This TCR was sampled from a female donor with Graves disease. Sequences were derived from peripheral blood mononuclear cells (PBMCs), sampled when the disease was refractory, from a patient treated with antithyroid drugs. In this chain, TRBV12-3 or TRBV12-4 is recombined with TRBJ1-1; tentative D gene TRBD1, with 5 bases matching. The DNA sequence follows: TGTGCCAGCAGTTTGACAGCTCCCACTGAAGCTTTCTTT. This yields the protein CASSLTAPTEAFF.